The rows below give T cell receptor beta chains drawn from one sample of a study of human thymus T cells. Sequencing used immunoSEQ multiplex PCR; TCRdb keeps in-frame clones, though not all of them. The sample yields approximately 46,000 clones, about 95% seen once. Sequenced input: blood. The receptor source for this set is a girl under three years old with a congenital heart defect but otherwise immunologically healthy. The CDR3 runs from the conserved cysteine through the conserved F or W. D genes are given only for firm matches. Size tells how often a clone was seen (once, few, many) or the class of an expanded clone, and some rows leave it out.

V gene,J gene,D gene,clone size,CDR3 protein,CDR3 DNA
TRBV27,TRBJ2-7,TRBD2,.,CASSLPHYCLAGGSYEQYF,TGTGCCAGCAGTTTACCCCACTACTGTCTAGCGGGAGGTTCCTACGAGCAGTACTTC
TRBV4-2,TRBJ1-2,TRBD1,.,CASSQGTGANYGYTF,TGTGCCAGCAGCCAAGGGACAGGGGCTAACTATGGCTACACCTTC
TRBV9,TRBJ2-7,.,once,CASSVEGQGNLGFYEQYF,TGTGCCAGCAGCGTAGAAGGGCAGGGCAACTTAGGCTTCTACGAGCAGTACTTC
TRBV30,TRBJ1-1,.,.,CAWSAPPGFEAFF,TGTGCCTGGAGTGCCCCCCCCGGGTTTGAAGCTTTCTTT
TRBV27,TRBJ2-1,TRBD2,.,CASSPPAWLAGVNEQFF,TGTGCCAGCAGTCCCCCCGCTTGGCTAGCGGGAGTCAATGAGCAGTTCTTC
TRBV19,TRBJ1-1,.,.,CASSIDRLYTEAFF,TGTGCCAGTAGTATAGACAGGCTTTACACTGAAGCTTTCTTT
TRBV5-8,TRBJ2-3,.,.,CASSLMGQLKRTDTQYF,TGTGCCAGCAGCTTGATGGGGCAGTTGAAACGCACAGATACGCAGTATTTT
TRBV7-9,TRBJ2-5,TRBD1,.,CASSLGRGRVWIRQETQYF,TGTGCCAGCAGCTTGGGCAGGGGGCGAGTCTGGATAAGGCAAGAGACCCAGTACTTC
TRBV4-3,TRBJ1-2,.,.,CASSPDSRANYGYTF,TGCGCCAGCAGCCCCGATAGTCGGGCTAACTATGGCTACACCTTC
TRBV11-2,TRBJ1-1,.,.,CASSFINQMGTEAFF,TGTGCCAGCAGCTTCATTAACCAAATGGGCACTGAAGCTTTCTTT
TRBV7-8,TRBJ2-1,.,.,CASRPGTVNEQFF,TGTGCCAGCAGACCCGGGACGGTCAATGAGCAGTTCTTC
TRBV27,TRBJ2-3,.,.,CASPLPTDTQYF,TGTGCCAGCCCTCTCCCCACAGATACGCAGTATTTT
TRBV4-1,TRBJ2-7,TRBD2,.,CASSQDVASGRPWDEQYF,TGCGCCAGCAGCCAAGACGTGGCTAGCGGGAGGCCGTGGGACGAGCAGTACTTC
TRBV28,TRBJ2-5,TRBD2,.,CASSLVLAGVGETQYF,TGTGCCAGCAGTTTGGTACTAGCGGGAGTCGGAGAGACCCAGTACTTC
TRBV4-1,TRBJ1-1,.,few,CASSHMVNTEAFF,TGCGCCAGCAGCCATATGGTGAACACTGAAGCTTTCTTT
TRBV7-9,TRBJ1-1,.,.,CASSLGRSTGDTEAFF,TGTGCCAGCAGCTTAGGCCGATCTACAGGTGACACTGAAGCTTTCTTT
TRBV7-9,TRBJ2-5,.,.,CASSSVLSRGETQYF,TGTGCCAGCAGCTCCGTTCTATCCAGGGGAGAGACCCAGTACTTC
TRBV2,TRBJ2-3,TRBD2,.,CASSVSGRGKDTQYF,TGTGCCAGCAGTGTCAGCGGGAGGGGGAAAGATACGCAGTATTTT
TRBV14,TRBJ2-5,TRBD2,.,CASSLLAEGVRTQYF,TGTGCCAGCAGCCTCCTAGCGGAAGGCGTTAGGACCCAGTACTTC
TRBV5-4,TRBJ2-5,.,.,CASSNYRPVETQYF,TGTGCCAGCAGCAACTATCGACCCGTTGAGACCCAGTACTTC
TRBV15,TRBJ2-7,.,.,CATSRDRPTYEQYF,TGTGCCACCAGCAGAGATCGTCCTACCTACGAGCAGTACTTC
TRBV5-1,TRBJ2-7,TRBD2,.,CASSFLPYASGYEQYF,TGCGCCAGCAGCTTTCTCCCCTACGCTAGCGGCTACGAGCAGTACTTC
TRBV5-6,TRBJ2-2,.,.,CASSPPNTGELFF,TGTGCCAGCAGCCCCCCCAACACCGGGGAGCTGTTTTTT
TRBV9,TRBJ2-1,TRBD2,.,CASSGLAGLYNEQFF,TGTGCCAGCAGCGGACTAGCGGGACTTTACAATGAGCAGTTCTTC
TRBV5-4,TRBJ1-4,TRBD1,.,CASSLDTGGLREKLFF,TGTGCCAGCAGCTTGGATACAGGGGGCTTAAGGGAAAAACTGTTTTTT
TRBV5-1,TRBJ2-6,.,.,CASSSRSGGANVLTF,TGCGCCAGCAGCTCACGGTCCGGAGGGGCCAACGTCCTGACTTTC